The 12 T cell receptor beta chains in this list originate from one sample, sequenced in a study of T cell changes during pregnancy in multiple sclerosis. TCRdb keeps only in-frame clones here, not all; method: immunoSEQ multiplex PCR. The sample has 20,000 or so clones; 70% to 90% are singletons. The material sequenced was CD8+ T cells from peripheral blood mononuclear cells, taken in the second trimester of pregnancy. The receptors derive from a female donor in good health, enrolled as a control in a pregnancy study.

The chain uses TRBV6-5 and TRBJ2-7; no firm D call. Trimming cost V 9 bases and J 3 bases, with 18 bases left between them. This CDR3 has 14 amino acids. The germline V gene encodes CDR1 MNHEY and CDR2 SVGAGI. The CDR3 DNA is TGTGCCAGTAGGAAACCGGGTCCCCTCTACGAGCAGTACTTC. This codes for CASRKPGPLYEQYF.

This chain uses TRBV21-1 with TRBJ1-2; the listed D gene, TRBD1, was not tested against the DNA. TRBV21-1 is an annotated pseudogene. CDR3 length equals 13 residues. The CDR3 coding sequence is TGTGCCAGCAGCAAAGACAGGACAGATGGCTACACCTTC. Translating gives CASSKDRTDGYTF.

Only one count was recorded for this clone. The chain joins TRBV6-5 to TRBJ2-1; 7 bases fit TRBD2. The J segment lost 4 bases and the V segment lost 6 bases, leaving 9 bases of the junction unmatched. Germline CDR1 reads MNHEY; CDR2 reads SVGAGI. The CDR3 runs 15 residues. CDR3: CASSLRLADYNEQFF. The CDR3 nucleotides are TGTGCCAGCAGCCTCCGACTAGCAGATTACAATGAGCAGTTCTTC.

This chain uses TRBV19 with TRBJ1-5; 8 bases are a match to TRBD1. The CDR3 has 14 amino acids. The V gene's germline CDR1 is LNHDA and CDR2 SQIVND (reference sequence). The trim removed 5 bases at V and 7 bases at J, leaving 7 bases unmatched. CDR3 nucleotides: TGTGCCAGTAGTCTACGGACAGGGTACCAGCCCCAGCATTTT. Translation: CASSLRTGYQPQHF.

J is TRBJ2-3 and V is TRBV21-1; the listed D gene, TRBD1, was not tested against the DNA. TRBV21-1 is described as a pseudogene. This CDR3 contains 16 residues. The CDR3, as DNA: TGTGCCAGCAACTACCCTATTCGACAGGGTGCAGATACGCAGTATTTT. Amino acids: CASNYPIRQGADTQYF.

The chain carries TRBV4-3 and TRBJ2-1; 10 bases agree with TRBD2. With V trimmed by 0 bases and J by 0 bases, 11 bases remained unmatched. In germline, CDR1 is LGHNA, CDR2 YSLEER. The CDR3 is 20 amino acids. For the CDR3, the DNA is TGCGCCAGCAGCCAAGACGGACTAGCGGTCCTTACGAGCTCCTACAATGAGCAGTTCTTC. It yields the protein CASSQDGLAVLTSSYNEQFF.

The chain employs TRBV19 and TRBJ2-7; D may be TRBD1 (6 bases). The CDR3 has 13 residues. The V end lost 3 bases, the J end lost 3 bases, and 9 bases lay between the germline ends. Germline loops: CDR1 LNHDA, CDR2 SQIVND (reference sequence). The CDR3, as DNA: TGTGCCAGTAGTATGACAGGACACTACGAGCAGTACTTC. This codes for CASSMTGHYEQYF.

The chain recombines TRBV9 with TRBJ2-1, with a weak D call TRBD2 (6 bases). Per the germline V gene, CDR1 is SGDLS and CDR2 is YYNGEE. The CDR3 totals 14 residues. Trimming removed 4 bases at V and 8 bases at J, with 16 bases between. CDR3 DNA: TGTGCCAGCAGCCTCGGGACTCCAGGTGATGAGCAGTTCTTC. Amino acids: CASSLGTPGDEQFF.

The chain links TRBV29-1 to TRBJ2-7; tentative D call: TRBD2 (7 bases). The CDR3 totals 13 residues. V shed 6 bases and J shed 4 bases, with 16 bases lying between them. Germline values: CDR1 SQVTM, CDR2 ANQGSEA. CDR3 DNA: TGCAGCGTCCCGGCGGGAGACAGGTACGAGCAGTACTTC. Protein product: CSVPAGDRYEQYF.

V and J are TRBV11-2 and TRBJ2-1; D might be TRBD1 (6 bases). Germline-derived CDR1 and CDR2 are SGHAT and FQNNGV. The CDR3 sequence is 15 residues long. The V end was cut by 3 bases, the J end by 9 bases, with 18 bases between. The CDR3 DNA sequence: TGTGCCAGCAGCTTTGGGGGCGTCGCTTCTGGTGAGCAGTTCTTC. It encodes CASSFGGVASGEQFF.

The V gene is TRBV6-4, the J gene TRBJ2-1; TRBD2 matches at 9 bases. The CDR3 loop spans 15 amino acids. Germline-derived CDR1 and CDR2 are MRHNA and SNTAGT. V lost 2 bases and J lost 5; bases outside the gene matches: 4. For the CDR3, the DNA is TGTGCCAGCAGTGACAGAGCGGGGGGAAACAATGAGCAGTTCTTC. Translating gives CASSDRAGGNNEQFF.

The V call is TRBV10-3, the J call TRBJ1-2, with 10 bases lining up with TRBD1. V shed 10 bases, J shed 6 bases, and the junction held 5 bases outside the gene matches. Germline V gives CDR1 ENHRY, CDR2 SYGVKD. There are 12 residues in the CDR3. Here the CDR3 reads CATFGTGDGYTF. The CDR3 DNA sequence: TGTGCCACCTTCGGGACAGGGGATGGCTACACCTTC.